Presented here are 4 T cell receptor beta chains from one specimen sequenced in a study of beta chain features in type 1 diabetes. Investigators reverse transcribed all isolated RNA, so they sequenced expressed TCRB transcripts. Clones were sequenced by immunoSEQ multiplex PCR, and TCRdb holds only the in-frame ones, with some missing. Of about 470,000 clones in the sample, around 30% are singletons; the top ten hold 0.05% to 0.065%. The sequencing sample was made of naive CD4+ T cells from blood. The receptors were sampled from a man aged 18 to 35 in good health.

This clone was observed a few times. For the CDR3, the DNA is TGTGCCAGCAGCGGCGGACCCACCGGGGAGCTGTTTTTT. Protein product: CASSGGPTGELFF. The V gene is TRBV5-4, the J gene TRBJ2-2, with D unclear. Trimming took off 4 bases at V and 4 bases at J, with 8 bases between the two ends. Germline assignment: CDR1 SGHNT and CDR2 YYREEE (reference sequence). The CDR3 totals 13 residues.

This clone was counted a few times. The rearrangement uses TRBV28 and TRBJ2-3; a weak D match, TRBD1 (6 bases). Germline CDR1 and CDR2: MDHEN and SYDVKM. This CDR3 has 15 residues. V lost 5 bases and J lost 7, with 19 bases in between. CDR3 bases: TGTGCCAGCAGTGCCACCGGGACATTTCTTCATACGCAGTATTTT. Its translation: CASSATGTFLHTQYF.

The chain is built from TRBV5-1 and TRBJ2-2; D remains ambiguous. Germline CDR1 reads SGHRS; CDR2 reads YFSETQ. V was clipped by 5 bases and J by 1 base, with 6 bases between them. The CDR3 covers 13 residues. The CDR3: CASRVENTGELFF. DNA for the CDR3: TGCGCCAGCAGGGTGGAGAACACCGGGGAGCTGTTTTTT.

This clone showed up just a few times. This sequence joins TRBV7-2 and TRBJ2-7, with 10 nucleotides matching TRBD2. V shed 8 bases, J shed 2 bases, and the junction held 9 bases outside the gene matches. This CDR3 has 15 amino acids. In germline, CDR1 is SGHTA, CDR2 FQGNSA. The CDR3 sequence is CASAQIAGGAYEQYF. The CDR3 DNA follows: TGTGCCAGCGCCCAAATAGCGGGAGGAGCCTACGAGCAGTACTTC. Drawing the rest from reference TRBV7-2 and TRBJ2-7, the complete variable domain is GAGVSQSPSNKVTEKGKDVELRCDPISGHTALYWYRQSLGQGLEFLIYFQGNSAPDKSGLPSDRFSAERTGGSVSTLTIQRTQQEDSAVYLCASAQIAGGAYEQYFGPGTRLTVT.